The entry below gives a single T cell receptor (beta chain) sequence along with its context. Its matching antigen is unknown. The data are from a study of Ad26.COV2.S vaccination and SARS-CoV-2 variants. Study-level information: A participant enrolled in the COV1001 Ad26.COV2.S trial arm provided the sample. The study gave Ad26.COV2.S intramuscularly, once or twice 56 days apart. Study-wide findings and caveats: The authors reported substantial breadth in spike-specific CD8+ and CD4+ T cell responses after vaccination.

Germline trimming cut 4 bases from V and 1 base from J; bases unmatched to any gene: 7. This CDR3 spans 16 amino acids. The germline V gene encodes CDR1 SGHRS and CDR2 YFSETQ. TCRdb's table, derived via immunoSEQ multiplex PCR, lists solely in-frame clones and lacks some. The sample holds about 680,000 clones, 70% to 90% seen once. Documented treatment: some 19 received Ad26.COV2.S at low or high dose, single or two shots; 5 received placebo; per-sample allocation not given. Sample collection was performed on day 63 after the first vaccine or placebo injection. Recruitment in Boston yielded a donor of adult age, 18-55 years.

The V and J genes are TRBV5-1 and TRBJ2-2; 7 positions agree with TRBD2. The clonotype was recovered from a person aged 18-65 years who received the Ad26.COV2.S COVID-19 vaccine or a placebo. The starting material was peripheral blood, obtained in a trial of Ad26.COV2.S vaccine versus placebo. The CDR3 loop is CASSIGLVLNTGELFF. Written as DNA, the CDR3 is TGCGCCAGCAGCATAGGACTAGTTCTGAACACCGGGGAGCTGTTTTTT.